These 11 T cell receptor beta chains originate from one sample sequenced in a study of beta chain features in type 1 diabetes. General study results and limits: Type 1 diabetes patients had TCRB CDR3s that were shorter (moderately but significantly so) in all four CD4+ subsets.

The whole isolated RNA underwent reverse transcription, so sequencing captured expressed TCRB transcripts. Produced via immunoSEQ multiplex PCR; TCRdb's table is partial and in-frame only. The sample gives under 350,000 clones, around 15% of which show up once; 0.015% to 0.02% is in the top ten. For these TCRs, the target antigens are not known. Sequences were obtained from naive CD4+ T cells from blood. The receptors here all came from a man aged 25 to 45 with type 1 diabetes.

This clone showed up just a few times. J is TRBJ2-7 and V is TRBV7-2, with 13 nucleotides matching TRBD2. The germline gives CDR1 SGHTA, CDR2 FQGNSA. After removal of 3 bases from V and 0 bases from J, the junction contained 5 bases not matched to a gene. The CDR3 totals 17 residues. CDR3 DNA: TGTGCCAGCAGCTTCCCCGGGACTAGCGGGAACTCCTACGAGCAGTACTTC. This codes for CASSFPGTSGNSYEQYF.

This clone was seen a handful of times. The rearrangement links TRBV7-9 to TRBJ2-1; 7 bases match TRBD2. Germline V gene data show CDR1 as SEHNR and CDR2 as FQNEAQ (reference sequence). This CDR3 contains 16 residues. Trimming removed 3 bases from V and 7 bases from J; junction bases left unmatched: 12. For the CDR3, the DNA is TGTGCCAGCAGCTTCCGTAGCGGGTCGCTTCTGAATGAGCAGTTCTTC. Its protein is CASSFRSGSLLNEQFF. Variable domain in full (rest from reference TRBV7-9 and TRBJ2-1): DTGVSQNPRHKITKRGQNVTFRCDPISEHNRLYWYRQTLGQGPEFLTYFQNEAQLEKSRLLSDRFSAERPKGSFSTLEIQRTEQGDSAMYLCASSFRSGSLLNEQFFGPGTRLTVL.

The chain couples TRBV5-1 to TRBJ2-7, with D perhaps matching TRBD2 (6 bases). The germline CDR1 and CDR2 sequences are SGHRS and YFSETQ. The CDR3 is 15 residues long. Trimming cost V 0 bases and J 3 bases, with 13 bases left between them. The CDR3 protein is CASSLVGGVSYEQYF. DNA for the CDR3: TGCGCCAGCAGCTTGGTGGGGGGAGTAAGCTACGAGCAGTACTTC.

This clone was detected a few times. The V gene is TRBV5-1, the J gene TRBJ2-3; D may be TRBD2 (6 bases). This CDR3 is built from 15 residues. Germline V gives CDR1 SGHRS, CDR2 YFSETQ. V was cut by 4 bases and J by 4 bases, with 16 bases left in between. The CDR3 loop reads CASSTGTLGPDTQYF. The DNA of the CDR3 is TGCGCCAGCAGCACCGGGACTCTGGGCCCAGATACGCAGTATTTT.

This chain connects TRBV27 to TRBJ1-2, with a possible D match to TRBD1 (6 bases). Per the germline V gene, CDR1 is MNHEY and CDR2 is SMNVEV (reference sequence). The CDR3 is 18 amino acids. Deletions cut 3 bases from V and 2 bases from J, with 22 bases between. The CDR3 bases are TGTGCCAGCAGTTTGACCCTTGCTAACACAGGGATAAACTATGGCTACACCTTC. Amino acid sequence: CASSLTLANTGINYGYTF.

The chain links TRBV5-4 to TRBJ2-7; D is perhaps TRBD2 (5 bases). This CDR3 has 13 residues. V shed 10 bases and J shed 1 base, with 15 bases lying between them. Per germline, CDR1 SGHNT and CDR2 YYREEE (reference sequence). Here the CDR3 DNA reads TGTGCCGGAAGGACTTCGTCGTCCTACGAGCAGTACTTC. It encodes CAGRTSSSYEQYF. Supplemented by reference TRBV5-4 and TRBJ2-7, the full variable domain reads ETGVTQSPTHLIKTRGQQVTLRCSSQSGHNTVSWYQQALGQGPQFIFQYYREEENGRGNFPPRFSGLQFPNYSSELNVNALELDDSALYLCAGRTSSSYEQYFGPGTRLTVT.

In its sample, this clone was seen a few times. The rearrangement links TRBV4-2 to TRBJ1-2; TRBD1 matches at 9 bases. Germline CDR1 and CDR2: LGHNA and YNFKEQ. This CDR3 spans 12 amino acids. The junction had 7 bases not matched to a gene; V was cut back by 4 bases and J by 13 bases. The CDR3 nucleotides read TGTGCCAGCAGCCGGTCACCGGGACAGGGCACCTTC. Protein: CASSRSPGQGTF.

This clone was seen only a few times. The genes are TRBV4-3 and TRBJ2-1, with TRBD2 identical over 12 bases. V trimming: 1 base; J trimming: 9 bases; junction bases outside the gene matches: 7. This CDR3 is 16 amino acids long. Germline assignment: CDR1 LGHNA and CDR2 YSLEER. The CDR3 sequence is CASSQGHTSGRREQFF. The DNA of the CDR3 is TGCGCCAGCAGCCAAGGGCACACTAGCGGGAGGCGTGAGCAGTTCTTC.

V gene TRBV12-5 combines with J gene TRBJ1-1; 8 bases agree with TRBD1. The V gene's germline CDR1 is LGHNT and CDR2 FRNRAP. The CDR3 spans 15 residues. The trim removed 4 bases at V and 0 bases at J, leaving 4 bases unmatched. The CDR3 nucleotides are TGTGCTAGTGGTTCGGACAGGGTGGTGAACACTGAAGCTTTCTTT. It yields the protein CASGSDRVVNTEAFF. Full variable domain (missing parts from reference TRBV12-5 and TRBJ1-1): DARVTQTPRHKVTEMGQEVTMRCQPILGHNTVFWYRQTMMQGLELLAYFRNRAPLDDSGMPKDRFSAEMPDATLATLKIQPSEPRDSAVYFCASGSDRVVNTEAFFGQGTRLTVV.

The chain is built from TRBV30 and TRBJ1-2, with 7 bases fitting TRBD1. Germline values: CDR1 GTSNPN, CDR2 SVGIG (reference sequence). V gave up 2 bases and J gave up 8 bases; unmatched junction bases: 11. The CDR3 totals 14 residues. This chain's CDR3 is CAWSNTGAGSGYTF. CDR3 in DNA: TGTGCCTGGAGTAACACAGGGGCCGGGAGCGGCTACACCTTC.

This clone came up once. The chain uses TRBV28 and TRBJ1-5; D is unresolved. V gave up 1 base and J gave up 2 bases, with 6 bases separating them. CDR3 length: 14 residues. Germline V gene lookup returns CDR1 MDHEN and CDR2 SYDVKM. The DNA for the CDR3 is TGTGCCAGCAGTTTATTCCCGGGCAATCAGCCCCAGCATTTT. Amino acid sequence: CASSLFPGNQPQHF. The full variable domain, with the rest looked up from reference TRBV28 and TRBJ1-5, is DVKVTQSSRYLVKRTGEKVFLECVQDMDHENMFWYRQDPGLGLRLIYFSYDVKMKEKGDIPEGYSVSREKKERFSLILESASTNQTSMYLCASSLFPGNQPQHFGDGTRLSIL.